A selection of T cell receptor beta chains follows, all from one sample in a study of cytomegalovirus exposure and HLA in healthy donors. Sequencing used immunoSEQ multiplex PCR; TCRdb keeps in-frame clones, though not all of them. The profile shows about 78,000 clones, approximately 95% of them singletons. Sequencing used PBMCs. Receptors were obtained from a man between 18 and 29 years old in good health and CMV-seropositive. Both conserved end residues are part of each CDR3. Each record gives: J gene, D gene, clone size, V gene, CDR3 DNA, CDR3 protein. A D gene is named only where the DNA matches it firmly. Rows give clone size only sometimes, using once, few, many, or a class for an expanded clone.

>TRBJ1-1|-|-|TRBV28
TGTGCCAGCAGTTTGTGGCGGGAAAGGGCTGAAGCTTTCTTT
CASSLWRERAEAFF
>TRBJ2-2|TRBD1|-|TRBV9
TGTGCCAGCAGCACCCAGGGGGCCGGGGAGCTGTTTTTT
CASSTQGAGELFF
>TRBJ2-5|-|-|TRBV19
TGTGCCAGTAGTATAGGTCGGCAAGAGACCCAGTACTTC
CASSIGRQETQYF
>TRBJ2-1|TRBD2|-|TRBV25-1
TGTGCCAGCAGTGGGGGACTAGCGGGACCTCTCAATGAGCAGTTCTTC
CASSGGLAGPLNEQFF
>TRBJ1-1|-|-|TRBV19
TGTGCCAGTAGTATTTCCAGTCCGAACACTGAAGCTTTCTTT
CASSISSPNTEAFF
>TRBJ1-1|-|-|TRBV20-1
TGCAGTGCTGAGCAGAACACTGAAGCTTTCTTT
CSAEQNTEAFF
>TRBJ2-7|-|-|TRBV6-6
TGTGCCAGCAGTTACTCGAGCTACGAGCAGTACTTC
CASSYSSYEQYF
>TRBJ2-2|-|-|TRBV27
TGTGCCAGCAGTCACCCAGGGGATTTGTACACCGGGGAGCTGTTTTTT
CASSHPGDLYTGELFF
>TRBJ1-2|-|-|TRBV5-1
TGCGCCAGCAGCTTGAACAGGGCCAATGGCTACACCTTC
CASSLNRANGYTF
>TRBJ2-1|TRBD2|-|TRBV2
TGTGCCAGCAGTGAGGGTAGCGGGGATTACAATGAGCAGTTCTTC
CASSEGSGDYNEQFF
>TRBJ1-3|-|few|TRBV7-3
TGTGCCAGCAGCTCGGCAGGGTCTGGAAACACCATATATTTT
CASSSAGSGNTIYF
>TRBJ2-7|TRBD1|-|TRBV7-7
TGTGCTAGCAGCTTAGGGCGACAGGGGGCTGGGGAGCAGTACTTC
CASSLGRQGAGEQYF
>TRBJ2-2|TRBD2|-|TRBV9
TGTGCCAGCAGCGTAGAACTAGCGGAGACCGGGGAGCTGTTTTTT
CASSVELAETGELFF
>TRBJ2-1|TRBD2|-|TRBV11-3
TGTGCCAGCAGCGATCTAGCGGGAGGGCGGTATGAGCAGTTCTTC
CASSDLAGGRYEQFF
>TRBJ1-5|-|-|TRBV6-1
TGTGCCAGCAGTACGACACGCACTAATCAGCCCCAGCATTTT
CASSTTRTNQPQHF
>TRBJ1-5|-|-|TRBV19
TGTGCCAGTAGTATTAGTCTCAATCAGCCCCAGCATTTT
CASSISLNQPQHF
>TRBJ2-1|-|-|TRBV5-4
TGTGCCAGCAGCCCTAAGCACGAGGTCCATGAGCAGTTCTTC
CASSPKHEVHEQFF